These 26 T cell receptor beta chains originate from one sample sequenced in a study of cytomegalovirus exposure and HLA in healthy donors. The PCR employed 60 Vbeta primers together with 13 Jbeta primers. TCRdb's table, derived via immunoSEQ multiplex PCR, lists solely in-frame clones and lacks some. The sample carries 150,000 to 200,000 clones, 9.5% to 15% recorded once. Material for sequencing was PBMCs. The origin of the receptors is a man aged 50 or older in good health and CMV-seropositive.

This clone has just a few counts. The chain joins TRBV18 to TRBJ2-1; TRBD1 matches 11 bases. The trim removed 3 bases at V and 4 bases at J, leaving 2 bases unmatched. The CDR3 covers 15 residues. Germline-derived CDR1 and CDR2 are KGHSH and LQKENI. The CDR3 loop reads CASSPGTGGYNEQFF. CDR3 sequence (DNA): TGTGCCAGCTCACCTGGGACAGGGGGTTACAATGAGCAGTTCTTC.

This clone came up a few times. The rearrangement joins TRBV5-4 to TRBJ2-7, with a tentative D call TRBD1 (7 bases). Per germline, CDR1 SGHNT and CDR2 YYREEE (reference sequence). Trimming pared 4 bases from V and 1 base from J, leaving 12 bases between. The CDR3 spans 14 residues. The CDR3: CASSRGTVSYEQYF. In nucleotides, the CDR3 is TGTGCCAGCAGCCGCGGGACAGTTTCCTACGAGCAGTACTTC. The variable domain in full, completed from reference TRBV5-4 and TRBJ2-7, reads ETGVTQSPTHLIKTRGQQVTLRCSSQSGHNTVSWYQQALGQGPQFIFQYYREEENGRGNFPPRFSGLQFPNYSSELNVNALELDDSALYLCASSRGTVSYEQYFGPGTRLTVT.

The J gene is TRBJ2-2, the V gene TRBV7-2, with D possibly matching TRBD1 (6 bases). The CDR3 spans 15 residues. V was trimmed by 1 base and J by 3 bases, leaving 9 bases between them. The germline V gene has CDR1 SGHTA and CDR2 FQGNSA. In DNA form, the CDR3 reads TGTGCCAGCAGCTTAGTAAAGGGGGACACCGGGGAGCTGTTTTTT. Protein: CASSLVKGDTGELFF.

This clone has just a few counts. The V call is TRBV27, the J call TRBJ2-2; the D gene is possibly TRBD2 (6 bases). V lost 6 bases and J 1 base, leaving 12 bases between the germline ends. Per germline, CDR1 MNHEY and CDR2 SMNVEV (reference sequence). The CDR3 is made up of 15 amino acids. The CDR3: CASSLAVENTGELFF. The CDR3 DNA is TGTGCCAGCAGCTTAGCGGTAGAGAACACCGGGGAGCTGTTTTTT.

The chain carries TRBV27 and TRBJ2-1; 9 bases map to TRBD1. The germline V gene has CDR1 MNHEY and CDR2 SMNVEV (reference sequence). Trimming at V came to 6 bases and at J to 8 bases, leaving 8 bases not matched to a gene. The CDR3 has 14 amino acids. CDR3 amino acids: CASRRTGVRDEQFF. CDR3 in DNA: TGTGCCAGCAGGCGGACAGGGGTCCGGGATGAGCAGTTCTTC.

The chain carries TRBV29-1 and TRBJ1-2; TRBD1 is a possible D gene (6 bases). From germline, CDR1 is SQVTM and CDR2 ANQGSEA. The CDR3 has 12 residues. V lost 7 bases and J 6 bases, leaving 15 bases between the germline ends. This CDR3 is CSDGWTANGYTF. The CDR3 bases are TGCAGCGACGGCTGGACAGCCAATGGCTACACCTTC. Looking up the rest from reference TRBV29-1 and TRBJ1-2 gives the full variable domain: SAVISQKPSRDICQRGTSLTIQCQVDSQVTMMFWYRQQPGQSLTLIATANQGSEATYESGFVIDKFPISRPNLTFSTLTVSNMSPEDSSIYLCSDGWTANGYTFGSGTRLTVV.

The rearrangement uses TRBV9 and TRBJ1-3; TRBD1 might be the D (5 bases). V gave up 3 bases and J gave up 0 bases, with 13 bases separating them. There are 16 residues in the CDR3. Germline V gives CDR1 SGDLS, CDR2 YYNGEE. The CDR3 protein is CASSAVGRASGNTIYF. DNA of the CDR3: TGTGCCAGCAGCGCCGTCGGCAGGGCCTCTGGAAACACCATATATTTT.

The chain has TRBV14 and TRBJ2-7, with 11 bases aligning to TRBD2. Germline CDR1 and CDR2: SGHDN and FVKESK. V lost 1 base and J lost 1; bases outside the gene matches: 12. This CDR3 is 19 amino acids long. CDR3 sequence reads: CASSQVVAGGKTRSYEQYF. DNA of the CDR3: TGTGCCAGCAGCCAAGTAGTAGCGGGGGGGAAAACTCGGTCCTACGAGCAGTACTTC.

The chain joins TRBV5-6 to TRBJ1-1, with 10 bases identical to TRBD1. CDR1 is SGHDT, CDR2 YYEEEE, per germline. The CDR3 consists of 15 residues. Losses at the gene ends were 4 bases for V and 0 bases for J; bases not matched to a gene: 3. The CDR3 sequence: CASSPGTGVNTEAFF. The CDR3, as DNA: TGTGCCAGCAGCCCCGGGACAGGGGTGAACACTGAAGCTTTCTTT. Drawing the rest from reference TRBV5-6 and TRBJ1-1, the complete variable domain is DAGVTQSPTHLIKTRGQQVTLRCSPKSGHDTVSWYQQALGQGPQFIFQYYEEEERQRGNFPDRFSGHQFPNYSSELNVNALLLGDSALYLCASSPGTGVNTEAFFGQGTRLTVV.

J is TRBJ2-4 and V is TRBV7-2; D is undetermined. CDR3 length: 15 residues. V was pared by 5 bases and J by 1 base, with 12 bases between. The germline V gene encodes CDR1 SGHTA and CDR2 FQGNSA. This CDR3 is CASSPPYPAKNIQYF. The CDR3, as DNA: TGTGCCAGCAGCCCCCCGTATCCGGCCAAAAACATTCAGTACTTC.

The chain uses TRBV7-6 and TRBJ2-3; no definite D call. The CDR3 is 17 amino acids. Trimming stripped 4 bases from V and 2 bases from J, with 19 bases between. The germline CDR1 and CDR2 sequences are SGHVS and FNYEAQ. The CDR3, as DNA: TGTGCCAGCAGCTCAGCCCCTCCCCACTCCTTCACAGATACGCAGTATTTT. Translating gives CASSSAPPHSFTDTQYF.

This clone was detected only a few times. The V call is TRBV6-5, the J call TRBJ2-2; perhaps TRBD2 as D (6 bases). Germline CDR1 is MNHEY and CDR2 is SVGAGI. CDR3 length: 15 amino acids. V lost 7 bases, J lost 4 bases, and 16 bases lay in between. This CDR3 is CASTRGRGGTGELFF. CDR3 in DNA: TGTGCCAGCACGCGGGGCCGGGGTGGCACCGGGGAGCTGTTTTTT.

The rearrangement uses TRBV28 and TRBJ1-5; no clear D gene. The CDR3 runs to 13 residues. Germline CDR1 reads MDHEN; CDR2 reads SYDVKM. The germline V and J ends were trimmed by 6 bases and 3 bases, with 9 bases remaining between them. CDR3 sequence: CASRLAVNQPQHF. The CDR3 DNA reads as TGTGCCAGCAGATTGGCGGTCAATCAGCCCCAGCATTTT.

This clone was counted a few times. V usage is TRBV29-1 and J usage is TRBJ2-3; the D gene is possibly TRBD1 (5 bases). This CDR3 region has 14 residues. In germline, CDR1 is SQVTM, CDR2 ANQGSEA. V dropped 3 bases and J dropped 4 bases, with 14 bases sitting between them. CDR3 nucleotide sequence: TGCAGCGTTGAGCCCCAGGGAAGAGCAGATACGCAGTATTTT. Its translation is CSVEPQGRADTQYF.

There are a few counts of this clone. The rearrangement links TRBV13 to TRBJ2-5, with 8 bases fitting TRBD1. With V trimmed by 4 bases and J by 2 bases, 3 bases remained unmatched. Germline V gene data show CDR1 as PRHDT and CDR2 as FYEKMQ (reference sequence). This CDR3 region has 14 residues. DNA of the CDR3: TGTGCCAGCAGCTCCCACAGGGGGCAAGAGACCCAGTACTTC. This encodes CASSSHRGQETQYF.

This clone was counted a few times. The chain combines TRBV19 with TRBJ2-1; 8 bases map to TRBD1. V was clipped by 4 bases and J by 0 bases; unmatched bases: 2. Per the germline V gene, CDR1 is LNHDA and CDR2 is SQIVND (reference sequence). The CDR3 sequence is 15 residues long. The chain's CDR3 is CASSRQGASYNEQFF. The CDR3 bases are TGTGCCAGTAGTAGGCAGGGGGCCTCCTACAATGAGCAGTTCTTC.

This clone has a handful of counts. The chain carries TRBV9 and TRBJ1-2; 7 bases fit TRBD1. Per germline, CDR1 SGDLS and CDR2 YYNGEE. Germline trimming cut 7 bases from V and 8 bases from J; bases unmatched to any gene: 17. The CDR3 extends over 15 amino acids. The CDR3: CASAHRGRGDVGYTF. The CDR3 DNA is TGTGCCAGCGCCCATAGGGGCAGGGGGGACGTAGGCTACACCTTC.

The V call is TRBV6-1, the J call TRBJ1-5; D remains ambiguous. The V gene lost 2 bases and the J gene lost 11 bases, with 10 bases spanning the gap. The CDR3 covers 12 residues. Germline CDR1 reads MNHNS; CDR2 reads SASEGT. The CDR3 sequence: CASSERLGAQHF. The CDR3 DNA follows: TGTGCCAGCAGTGAACGACTCGGGGCCCAGCATTTT.

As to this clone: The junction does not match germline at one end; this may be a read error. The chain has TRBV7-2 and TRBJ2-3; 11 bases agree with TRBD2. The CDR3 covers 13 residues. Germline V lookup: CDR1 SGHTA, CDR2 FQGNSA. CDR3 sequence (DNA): TGTGCCAGCAGCCCAAGACTAGCGGGGCGCCCGGATTTT. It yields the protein CASSPRLAGRPDF. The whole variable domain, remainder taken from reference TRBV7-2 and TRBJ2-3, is GAGVSQSPSNKVTEKGKDVELRCDPISGHTALYWYRQSLGQGLEFLIYFQGNSAPDKSGLPSDRFSAERTGGSVSTLTIQRTQQEDSAVYLCASSPRLAGRPDFGPGTRLTVL.

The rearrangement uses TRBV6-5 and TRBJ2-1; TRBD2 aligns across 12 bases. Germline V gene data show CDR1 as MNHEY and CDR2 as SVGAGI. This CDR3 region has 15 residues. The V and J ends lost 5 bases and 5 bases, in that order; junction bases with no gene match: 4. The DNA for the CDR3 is TGTGCCAGCAGTGCTAGCGGGGGGGCTCACAATGAGCAGTTCTTC. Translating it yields CASSASGGAHNEQFF.

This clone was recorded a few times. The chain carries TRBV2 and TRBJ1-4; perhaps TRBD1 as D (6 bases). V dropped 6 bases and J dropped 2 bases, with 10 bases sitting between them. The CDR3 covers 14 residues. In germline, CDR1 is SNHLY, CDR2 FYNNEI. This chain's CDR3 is CASSRTATNEKLFF. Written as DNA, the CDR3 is TGTGCCAGCAGCCGGACAGCCACTAATGAAAAACTGTTTTTT.

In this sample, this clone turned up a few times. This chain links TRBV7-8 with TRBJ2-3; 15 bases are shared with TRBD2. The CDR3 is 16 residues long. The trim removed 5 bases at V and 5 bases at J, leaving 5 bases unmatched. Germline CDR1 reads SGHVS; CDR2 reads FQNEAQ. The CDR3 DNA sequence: TGTGCCAGCAGCGATGGACTAGCGGGGGGGTTAGATACGCAGTATTTT. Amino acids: CASSDGLAGGLDTQYF.

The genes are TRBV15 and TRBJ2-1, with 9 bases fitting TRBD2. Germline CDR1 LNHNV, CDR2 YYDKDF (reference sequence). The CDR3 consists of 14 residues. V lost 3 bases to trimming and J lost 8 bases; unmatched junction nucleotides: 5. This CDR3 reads CATSRASGVHEQFF. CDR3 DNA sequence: TGTGCCACCAGCAGGGCTAGCGGGGTACATGAGCAGTTCTTC. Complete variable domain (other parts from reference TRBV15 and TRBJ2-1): DAMVIQNPRYQVTQFGKPVTLSCSQTLNHNVMYWYQQKSSQAPKLLFHYYDKDFNNEADTPDNFQSRRPNTSFCFLDIRSPGLGDTAMYLCATSRASGVHEQFFGPGTRLTVL.

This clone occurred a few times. CDR3 sequence: CAWSVSGGTEAFF. The CDR3 nucleotides are TGTGCCTGGAGTGTTTCGGGAGGCACTGAAGCTTTCTTT. The chain joins TRBV30 to TRBJ1-1, with D unclear. V shed 0 bases and J shed 4 bases, with 9 bases lying between them. This CDR3 has 13 residues. In germline, CDR1 is GTSNPN, CDR2 SVGIG (reference sequence).

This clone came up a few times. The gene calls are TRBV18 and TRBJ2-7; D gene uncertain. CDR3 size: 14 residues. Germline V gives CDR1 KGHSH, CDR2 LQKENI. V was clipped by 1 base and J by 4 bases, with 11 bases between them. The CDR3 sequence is CASSPRPEQYEQYV. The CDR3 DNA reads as TGTGCCAGCTCACCACGTCCAGAACAGTACGAGCAGTACGTC.

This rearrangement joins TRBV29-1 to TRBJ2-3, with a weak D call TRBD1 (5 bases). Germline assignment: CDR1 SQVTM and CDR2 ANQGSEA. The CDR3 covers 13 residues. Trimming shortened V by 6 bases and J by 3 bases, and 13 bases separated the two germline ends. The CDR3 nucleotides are TGCAGCGTCGCTCAGGGTTGGACAGATACGCAGTATTTT. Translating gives CSVAQGWTDTQYF.